The 16 T cell receptor beta chains presented below share a single source sample, sequenced in a study of Graves' ophthalmopathy and Graves' hyperthyroidism. Amplification of TCR beta CDR3 regions used RNA transcripts. HTBI primers served in a first-round RT-PCR, which a second-round multiplex PCR followed. TCRdb re-analysed the multiplex PCR reads in MiXCR, keeping a single row per CDR3 protein. The data contain approximately 380,000 distinct CDR3 sequences, roughly 21% of them seen just once; the ten biggest clones take up around 3.2%. The specimen sequenced was peripheral blood. The receptor source for this set is a woman between 18 and 29 years old with stable Graves' hyperthyroidism.

This chain links TRBV30 with TRBJ2-7; a weak D match, TRBD2 (5 bases). The V gene lost 3 bases and the J gene lost 0 bases, with 18 bases spanning the gap. The CDR3 runs 16 residues. Germline-derived CDR1 and CDR2 are GTSNPN and SVGIG (reference sequence). For the CDR3, the DNA is TGTGCCTGGAGCCCGGTCGGAGCGGTGAGCTCCTACGAGCAGTACTTC. Its translation: CAWSPVGAVSSYEQYF. Based on the CDR3 plus reference TRBV30 and TRBJ2-7, the full variable domain is SQTIHQWPATLVQPVGSPLSLECTVEGTSNPNLYWYRQAAGRGLQLLFYSVGIGQISSEVPQNLSASRPQDRQFILSSKKLLLSDSGFYLCAWSPVGAVSSYEQYFGPGTRLTVT.

The chain has TRBV6-1 and TRBJ2-7, with TRBD2 identical over 12 bases. Trimming cost V 8 bases and J 5 bases; bases outside gene matches: 4. The CDR3 contains 13 residues. Per the germline V gene, CDR1 is MNHNS and CDR2 is SASEGT. The CDR3 DNA follows: TGTGCCAGCCGGCTAGCGGGAGGGCACGAGCAGTACTTC. It codes for CASRLAGGHEQYF.

This clonotype was counted at least ten times. J is TRBJ2-7 and V is TRBV5-1; no clear D gene. The CDR3 spans 15 residues. V was cut by 0 bases and J by 2 bases, with 12 bases left in between. Germline V gives CDR1 SGHRS, CDR2 YFSETQ. The CDR3 loop is CASSLESVVTYEQYF. In DNA form, the CDR3 reads TGCGCCAGCAGCTTGGAAAGCGTGGTTACCTACGAGCAGTACTTC. Filled out from reference TRBV5-1 and TRBJ2-7, the complete variable domain reads KAGVTQTPRYLIKTRGQQVTLSCSPISGHRSVSWYQQTPGQGLQFLFEYFSETQRNKGNFPGRFSGRQFSNSRSEMNVSTLELGDSALYLCASSLESVVTYEQYFGPGTRLTVT.

This clonotype came up once. The chain carries TRBV30 and TRBJ1-2; D gene ambiguous. V dropped 4 bases and J dropped 2 bases, with 8 bases sitting between them. Germline lookup yields CDR1 GTSNPN and CDR2 SVGIG (reference sequence). CDR3 length: 12 amino acids. In DNA, the CDR3 is TGTGCCTGGAAGGTCAGAAACTATGGCTACACCTTC. It encodes CAWKVRNYGYTF.

There are many counts of this clonotype. The V and J genes are TRBV7-6 and TRBJ2-5; tentative D call: TRBD2 (5 bases). From germline, CDR1 is SGHVS and CDR2 FNYEAQ. V lost 2 bases to trimming and J lost 4 bases, with 14 bases between them. The length of the CDR3 is 15 residues. The CDR3 DNA sequence: TGTGCCAGCAGCTTACCCAAAATACGGGGAGAGACCCAGTACTTC. This encodes CASSLPKIRGETQYF.

V and J are TRBV5-1 and TRBJ2-7; 7 bases align to TRBD2. CDR3 size: 14 residues. Trimming took 4 bases from V and 3 from J; bases not matched to a gene: 7. CDR1 SGHRS and CDR2 YFSETQ come from the germline V gene. CDR3 sequence: CASSPSGTVYEQYF. The CDR3 region has the DNA TGCGCCAGCAGCCCCAGCGGGACCGTCTACGAGCAGTACTTC.

The table lists this clonotype with many counts. J is TRBJ1-5 and V is TRBV19; D remains unclear. This CDR3 is built from 12 residues. CDR1 and CDR2 from the germline V gene are LNHDA and SQIVND (reference sequence). The V end lost 8 bases, the J end lost 8 bases, and 13 bases lay between the germline ends. The CDR3 nucleotides read TGTGCCAGTCGGACTGGTTGGGAGCCCCAGCATTTT. Translated: CASRTGWEPQHF.

The rearrangement uses TRBV2 and TRBJ2-7; 14 bases align to TRBD2. The CDR3 runs 16 residues. Germline assignment: CDR1 SNHLY and CDR2 FYNNEI. Trimming removed 11 bases from V and 3 bases from J; junction bases left unmatched: 12. The CDR3 nucleotides are TGTGCCTGGACCGGGACTAGCGGGAGCTACCGCTACGAGCAGTACTTC. This gives the protein CAWTGTSGSYRYEQYF.

The rearrangement joins TRBV20-1 to TRBJ1-5; D not resolved. The germline V gene has CDR1 DFQATT and CDR2 SNEGSKA (reference sequence). V was trimmed by 1 base and J by 1 base, leaving 20 bases between them. This CDR3 has 18 residues. The CDR3 DNA sequence: TGCAGTGCTAGAGGCCAAATTCGGATCGGCCTGAGCAATCAGCCCCAGCATTTT. It codes for CSARGQIRIGLSNQPQHF.

This clonotype was counted at least ten times. The CDR3 spells CASSGTAGTGGASDAFF. In nucleotides, the CDR3 is TGTGCCAGCAGCGGGACGGCCGGGACAGGGGGCGCCTCGGATGCTTTCTTT. The chain carries TRBV9 and TRBJ1-1; 12 bases are shared with TRBD1. The CDR3 is 17 residues long. After removal of 3 bases from V and 11 bases from J, the junction contained 17 bases not matched to a gene. CDR1 is SGDLS and CDR2 is YYNGEE in the germline V gene.

This clonotype was counted ten times or more. CDR3: CASSTPGAYEQYF. The CDR3 DNA reads TGTGCCAGCAGTACCCCCGGGGCCTACGAGCAGTACTTC. The chain carries TRBV27 and TRBJ2-7; D may be TRBD2 (5 bases). The germline CDR1 and CDR2 sequences are MNHEY and SMNVEV (reference sequence). This CDR3 spans 13 amino acids. Trimming took 5 bases from V and 2 from J, leaving 10 bases between them.

Of note for this clonotype: This could be a read error, since a much larger clone is one nucleotide away. The gene calls are TRBV11-2 and TRBJ2-4; D remains unclear. CDR3 length: 13 residues. V gave up 7 bases and J gave up 9 bases, with 16 bases separating them. The germline CDR1 and CDR2 sequences are SGHAT and FQNNGV. The DNA of the CDR3 is TGTGCCAGCATCCAAGACCTCTCCGGCATTCAGTACTTC. Amino acid sequence: CASIQDLSGIQYF.

A word on this clonotype: A single base separates this from a much larger clone, so it may be a read error. The rearrangement uses TRBV4-3 and TRBJ1-5, with 11 positions matching TRBD1. Germline V CDR1 and CDR2: LGHNA, YSLEER. The V segment lost 2 bases and the J segment 10 bases; nucleotides outside the gene matches: 16. This CDR3 has 18 residues. As DNA, the CDR3 is TGCGCCAGCAGCCAACCGAGAAGAGGACAGGGGGCAGAGCATCCCCAGCATTTT. Protein product: CASSQPRRGQGAEHPQHF.

This chain links TRBV20-1 with TRBJ2-2, with no clear D. Germline lookup yields CDR1 DFQATT and CDR2 SNEGSKA (reference sequence). This CDR3 is 14 amino acids long. Trimming removed 0 bases at V and 0 bases at J, with 5 bases between. The CDR3 sequence: CSARDFSNTGELFF. The CDR3 DNA sequence: TGCAGTGCTAGAGACTTCTCGAACACCGGGGAGCTGTTTTTT.

This clonotype was seen at least ten times. The gene calls are TRBV2 and TRBJ1-5; 7 nucleotides line up with TRBD1. The CDR3 sequence is 12 residues long. V lost 6 bases to trimming and J lost 6 bases; unmatched junction nucleotides: 2. CDR1 and CDR2 (germline): SNHLY, FYNNEI. The CDR3 region has the DNA TGTGCCAGCAGGAGGGGGCCTCAGCCCCAGCATTTT. It specifies CASRRGPQPQHF.

This clonotype has ten or more counts. This chain joins TRBV7-6 and TRBJ2-7; TRBD2 agrees at 7 bases. J was trimmed by 7 bases and V by 1 base; bases with no gene match: 4. The CDR3 is 13 residues long. Germline V gives CDR1 SGHVS, CDR2 FNYEAQ. This chain's CDR3 is CASSLEVGGEQYF. In DNA form, the CDR3 reads TGTGCCAGCAGCTTAGAGGTGGGGGGGGAGCAGTACTTC. Complete variable domain (other parts from reference TRBV7-6 and TRBJ2-7): GAGVSQSPRYKVTKRGQDVALRCDPISGHVSLYWYRQALGQGPEFLTYFNYEAQQDKSGLPNDRFSAERPEGSISTLTIQRTEQRDSAMYRCASSLEVGGEQYFGPGTRLTVT.